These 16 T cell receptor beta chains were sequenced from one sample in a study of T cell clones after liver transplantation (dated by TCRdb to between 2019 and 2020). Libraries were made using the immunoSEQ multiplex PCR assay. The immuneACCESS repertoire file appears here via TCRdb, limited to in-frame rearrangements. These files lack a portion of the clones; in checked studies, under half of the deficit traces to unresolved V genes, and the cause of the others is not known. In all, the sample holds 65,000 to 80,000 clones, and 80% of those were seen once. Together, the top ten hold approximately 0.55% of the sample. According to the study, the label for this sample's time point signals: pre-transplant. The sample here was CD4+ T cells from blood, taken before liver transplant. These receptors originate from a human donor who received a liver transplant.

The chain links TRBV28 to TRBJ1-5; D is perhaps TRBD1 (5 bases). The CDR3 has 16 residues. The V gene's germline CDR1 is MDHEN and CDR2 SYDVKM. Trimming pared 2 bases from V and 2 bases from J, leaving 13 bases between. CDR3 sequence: CASSLSWRGGNQPQHF. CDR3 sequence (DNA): TGTGCCAGCAGTTTAAGCTGGCGGGGCGGCAATCAGCCCCAGCATTTT.

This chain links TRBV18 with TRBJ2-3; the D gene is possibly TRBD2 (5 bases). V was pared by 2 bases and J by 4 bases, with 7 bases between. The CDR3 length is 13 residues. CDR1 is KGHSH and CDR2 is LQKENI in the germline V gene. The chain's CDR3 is CASSPAGADTQYF. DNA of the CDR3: TGTGCCAGCTCACCAGCCGGGGCAGATACGCAGTATTTT. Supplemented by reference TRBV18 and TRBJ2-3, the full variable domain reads NAGVMQNPRHLVRRRGQEARLRCSPMKGHSHVYWYRQLPEEGLKFMVYLQKENIIDESGMPKERFSAEFPKEGPSILRIQQVVRGDSAAYFCASSPAGADTQYFGPGTRLTVL.

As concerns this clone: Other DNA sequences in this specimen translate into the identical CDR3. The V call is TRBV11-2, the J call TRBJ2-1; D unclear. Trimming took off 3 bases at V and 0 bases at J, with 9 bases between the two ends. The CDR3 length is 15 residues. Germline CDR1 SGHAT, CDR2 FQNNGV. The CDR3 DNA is TGTGCCAGCAGCTTGGGCGGAAGCTCCTACAATGAGCAGTTCTTC. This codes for CASSLGGSSYNEQFF.

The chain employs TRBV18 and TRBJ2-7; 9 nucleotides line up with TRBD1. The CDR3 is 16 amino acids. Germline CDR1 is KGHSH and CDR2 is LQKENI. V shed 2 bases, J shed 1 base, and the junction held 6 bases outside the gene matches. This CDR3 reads CASSPTQTGGSYEQYF. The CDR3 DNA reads TGTGCCAGCTCACCAACCCAGACAGGGGGGTCCTACGAGCAGTACTTC.

The CDR3 region has the DNA TGTGCCAGCAGCACTCGACAGGTAGAGGGTGAGCAGTTCTTC. It specifies CASSTRQVEGEQFF. This chain links TRBV9 with TRBJ2-1; a weak D match, TRBD1 (6 bases). The CDR3 has 14 residues. Germline assignment: CDR1 SGDLS and CDR2 YYNGEE. V lost 4 bases to trimming and J lost 9 bases, with 17 bases between them.

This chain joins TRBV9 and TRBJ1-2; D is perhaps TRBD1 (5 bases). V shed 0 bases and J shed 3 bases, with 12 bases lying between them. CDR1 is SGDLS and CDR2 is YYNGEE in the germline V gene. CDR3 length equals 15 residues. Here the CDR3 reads CASSVDHGGYYGYTF. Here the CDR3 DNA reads TGTGCCAGCAGCGTAGATCACGGGGGGTACTATGGCTACACCTTC.

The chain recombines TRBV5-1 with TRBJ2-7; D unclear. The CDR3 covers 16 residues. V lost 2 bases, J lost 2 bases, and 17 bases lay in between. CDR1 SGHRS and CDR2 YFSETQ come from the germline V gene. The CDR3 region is CASSFLPGIPTYEQYF. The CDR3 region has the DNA TGCGCCAGCAGCTTTTTGCCCGGTATTCCGACCTACGAGCAGTACTTC.

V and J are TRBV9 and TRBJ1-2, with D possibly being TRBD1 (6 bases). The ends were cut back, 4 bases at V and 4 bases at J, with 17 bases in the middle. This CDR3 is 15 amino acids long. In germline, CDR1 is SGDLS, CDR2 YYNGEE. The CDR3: CASSPTTGLRYGYTF. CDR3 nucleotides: TGTGCCAGCAGCCCAACTACAGGGCTTCGCTATGGCTACACCTTC.

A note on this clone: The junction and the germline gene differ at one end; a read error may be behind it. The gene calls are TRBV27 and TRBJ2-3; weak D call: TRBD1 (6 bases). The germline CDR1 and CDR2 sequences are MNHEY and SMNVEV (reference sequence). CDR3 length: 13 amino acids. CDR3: CASRLQGTDTQYF. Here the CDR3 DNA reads TGTGCCAGCCGTTTACAGGGTACAGATACGCAGTATTTT.

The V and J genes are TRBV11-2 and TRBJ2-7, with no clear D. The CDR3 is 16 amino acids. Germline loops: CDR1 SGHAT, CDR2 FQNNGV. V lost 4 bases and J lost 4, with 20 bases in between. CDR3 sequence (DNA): TGTGCCAGCAGCTATGGGTTGCGGCAGGCTCGGTACGAGCAGTACTTC. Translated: CASSYGLRQARYEQYF.

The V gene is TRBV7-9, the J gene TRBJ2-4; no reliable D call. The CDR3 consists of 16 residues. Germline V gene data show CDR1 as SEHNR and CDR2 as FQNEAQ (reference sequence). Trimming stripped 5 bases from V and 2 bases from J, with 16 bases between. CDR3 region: CASSEYHLGTKNIQYF. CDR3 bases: TGTGCCAGCAGCGAATACCACCTGGGAACCAAAAACATTCAGTACTTC. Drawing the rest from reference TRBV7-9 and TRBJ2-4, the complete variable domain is DTGVSQNPRHKITKRGQNVTFRCDPISEHNRLYWYRQTLGQGPEFLTYFQNEAQLEKSRLLSDRFSAERPKGSFSTLEIQRTEQGDSAMYLCASSEYHLGTKNIQYFGAGTRLSVL.

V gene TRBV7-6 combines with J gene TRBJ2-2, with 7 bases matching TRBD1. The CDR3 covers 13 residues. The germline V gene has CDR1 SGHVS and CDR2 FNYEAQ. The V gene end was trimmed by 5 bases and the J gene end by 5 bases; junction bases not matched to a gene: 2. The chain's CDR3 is CASSQTGTGELFF. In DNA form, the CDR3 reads TGTGCCAGCAGCCAGACAGGGACCGGGGAGCTGTTTTTT.

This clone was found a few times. The CDR3: CASRSGQGDTEAFF. The CDR3 DNA reads as TGCGCCAGCAGGTCCGGACAGGGGGACACTGAAGCTTTCTTT. The genes are TRBV10-1 and TRBJ1-1; 10 positions agree with TRBD1. Germline CDR1 is WNHNN and CDR2 is SYGVQD (reference sequence). The CDR3 has 14 amino acids. V lost 6 bases, J lost 3 bases, and 4 bases stayed unmatched.

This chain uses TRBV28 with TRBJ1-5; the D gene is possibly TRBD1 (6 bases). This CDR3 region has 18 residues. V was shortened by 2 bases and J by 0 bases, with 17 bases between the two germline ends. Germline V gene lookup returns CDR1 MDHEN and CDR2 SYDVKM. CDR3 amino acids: CASSLPLGGYDSNQPQHF. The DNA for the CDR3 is TGTGCCAGCAGTTTACCCTTAGGGGGTTATGATAGCAATCAGCCCCAGCATTTT.

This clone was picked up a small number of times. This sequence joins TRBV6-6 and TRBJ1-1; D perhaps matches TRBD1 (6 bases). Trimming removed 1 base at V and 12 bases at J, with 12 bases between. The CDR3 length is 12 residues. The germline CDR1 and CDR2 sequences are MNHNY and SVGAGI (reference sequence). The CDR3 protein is CASSYLGQEPFF. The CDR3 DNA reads TGTGCCAGCAGTTACTTGGGACAAGAGCCTTTCTTT.

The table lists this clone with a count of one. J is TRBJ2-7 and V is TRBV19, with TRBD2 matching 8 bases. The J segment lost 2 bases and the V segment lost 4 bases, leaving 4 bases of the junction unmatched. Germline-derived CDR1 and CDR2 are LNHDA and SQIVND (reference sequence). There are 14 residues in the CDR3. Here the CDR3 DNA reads TGTGCCAGTAGTAAGGGGACTAGACCCTACGAGCAGTACTTC. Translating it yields CASSKGTRPYEQYF.